The TCR beta chain described here comes from a study of blood T cell repertoires in COVID-19. Original data processing: Estimation of nucleated cell counts was performed using reference gene primer amplification. Assay: immunoSEQ multiplex PCR; the TCRdb copy retains only in-frame clones and omits some. V and J calls and clone size are copied from that table; D and trimming were computed from the DNA. The sample yields hundreds of thousands of clones, about nine tenths seen once. CDR1 is SGDLS, CDR2 YYNGEE, per germline. Trimming took 4 bases from V and 5 from J; bases not matched to a gene: 6. The CDR3 sequence is 15 residues long.

The V gene is TRBV9, the J gene TRBJ1-4; TRBD1 matches 9 bases. The clonotype was recovered from a man aged 60-69 years who had recovered from COVID-19. The sample comprised peripheral blood. CDR3 DNA: TGTGCCAGCAGCTCCCGACAGGGGGGGAATGAAAAACTGTTTTTT. Amino acids: CASSSRQGGNEKLFF.